This T cell receptor beta chain was sequenced for a study of memory CD4+ T cells and cytomegalovirus serostatus. About the research overall: Donors were healthy Belgian adults, 9 or 10 CMV seropositive and around 23 seronegative.

This clone was counted only a few times. The sort gate was single viable CD3+CD4+CD8-CD45RO+ cells for memory CD4+ T cells. Sequencing was performed with immunoSEQ multiplex PCR; in TCRdb, only in-frame clones are kept and a portion is missing. The sample contains about 82,000 clones, around 80% of which appear only once. Looked up from germline, CDR1 is SGHTA and CDR2 is FQGTGA. The J segment lost 5 bases and the V segment lost 2 bases, leaving 0 bases of the junction unmatched. This CDR3 contains 13 residues. The rearrangement uses TRBV7-3 and TRBJ2-5; 9 nucleotides line up with TRBD1. The sequencing input was memory CD4+ T cells from blood. This receptor was obtained from an adult in good health and CMV-seronegative. The CDR3 nucleotides read TGTGCCAGCAGCTTAGACAGGGGGGAGACCCAGTACTTC. It encodes CASSLDRGETQYF.